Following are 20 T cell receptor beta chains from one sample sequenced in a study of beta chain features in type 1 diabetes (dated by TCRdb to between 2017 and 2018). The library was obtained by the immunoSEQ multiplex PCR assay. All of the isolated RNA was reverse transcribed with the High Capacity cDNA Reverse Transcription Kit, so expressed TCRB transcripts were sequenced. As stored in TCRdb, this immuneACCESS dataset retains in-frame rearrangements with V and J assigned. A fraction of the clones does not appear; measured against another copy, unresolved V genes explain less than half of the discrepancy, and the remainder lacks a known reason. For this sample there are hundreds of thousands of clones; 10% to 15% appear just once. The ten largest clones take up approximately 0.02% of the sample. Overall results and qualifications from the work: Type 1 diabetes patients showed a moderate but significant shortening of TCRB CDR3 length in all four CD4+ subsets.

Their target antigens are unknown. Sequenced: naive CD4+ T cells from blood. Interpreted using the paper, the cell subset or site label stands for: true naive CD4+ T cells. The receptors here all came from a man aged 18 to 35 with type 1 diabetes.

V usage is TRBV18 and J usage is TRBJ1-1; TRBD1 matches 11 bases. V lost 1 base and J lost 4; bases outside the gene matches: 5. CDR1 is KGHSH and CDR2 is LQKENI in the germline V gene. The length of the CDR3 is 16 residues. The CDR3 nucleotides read TGTGCCAGCTCACCACTCGGACAGGGGGCTTCCACTGAAGCTTTCTTT. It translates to CASSPLGQGASTEAFF. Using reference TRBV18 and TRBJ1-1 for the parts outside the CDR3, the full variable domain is NAGVMQNPRHLVRRRGQEARLRCSPMKGHSHVYWYRQLPEEGLKFMVYLQKENIIDESGMPKERFSAEFPKEGPSILRIQQVVRGDSAAYFCASSPLGQGASTEAFFGQGTRLTVV.

The CDR3 region has the DNA TGTGCCAGCAGCTTAACGGGAGGGCAGCCCCAGCATTTT. Encoded protein: CASSLTGGQPQHF. The chain has TRBV7-2 and TRBJ1-5; D ambiguous. The V gene's germline CDR1 is SGHTA and CDR2 FQGNSA. The CDR3 consists of 13 residues. V dropped 2 bases and J dropped 7 bases, with 9 bases sitting between them.

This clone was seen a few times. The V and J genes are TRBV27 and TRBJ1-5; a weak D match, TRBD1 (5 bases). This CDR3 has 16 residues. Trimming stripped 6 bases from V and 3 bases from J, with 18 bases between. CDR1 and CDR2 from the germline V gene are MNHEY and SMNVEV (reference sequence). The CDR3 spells CASSLGGKGSNQPQHF. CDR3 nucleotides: TGTGCCAGCAGCTTGGGGGGAAAAGGATCCAATCAGCCCCAGCATTTT.

The CDR3 DNA is TGTGCCAGCAGCTCGTTTCGGACTAGCGGGGAGACCATAGGCAGTGAGCAGTTCTTC. It yields the protein CASSSFRTSGETIGSEQFF. The rearrangement joins TRBV7-9 to TRBJ2-1; TRBD2 aligns across 12 bases. Trimming at V came to 4 bases and at J to 9 bases, leaving 19 bases not matched to a gene. The CDR3 is 19 residues long. From germline, CDR1 is SEHNR and CDR2 FQNEAQ (reference sequence).

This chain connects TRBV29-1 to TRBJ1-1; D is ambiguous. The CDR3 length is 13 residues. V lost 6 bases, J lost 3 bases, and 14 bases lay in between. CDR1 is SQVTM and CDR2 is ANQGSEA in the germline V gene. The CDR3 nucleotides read TGCAGCGTAGACCGAGGAGGCGACACTGAAGCTTTCTTT. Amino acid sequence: CSVDRGGDTEAFF.

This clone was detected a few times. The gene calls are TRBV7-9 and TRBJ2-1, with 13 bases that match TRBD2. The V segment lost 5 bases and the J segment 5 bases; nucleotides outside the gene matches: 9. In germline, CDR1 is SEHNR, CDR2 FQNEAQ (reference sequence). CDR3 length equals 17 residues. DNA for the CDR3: TGTGCCAGCAGCCCAACTAGCGGGGGGGCTGGAAACAATGAGCAGTTCTTC. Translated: CASSPTSGGAGNNEQFF.

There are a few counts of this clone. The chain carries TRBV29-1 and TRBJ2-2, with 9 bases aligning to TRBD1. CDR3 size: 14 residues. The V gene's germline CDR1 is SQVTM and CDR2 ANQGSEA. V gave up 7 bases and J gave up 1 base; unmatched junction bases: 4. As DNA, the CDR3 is TGCAGCGCCCCGGGACAGGGGAACACCGGGGAGCTGTTTTTT. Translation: CSAPGQGNTGELFF.

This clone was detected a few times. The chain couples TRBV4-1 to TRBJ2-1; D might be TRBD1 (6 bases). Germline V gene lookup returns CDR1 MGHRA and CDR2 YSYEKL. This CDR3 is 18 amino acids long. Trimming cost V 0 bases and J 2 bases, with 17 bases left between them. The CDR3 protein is CASSQEVYRVRAYNEQFF. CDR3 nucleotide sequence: TGCGCCAGCAGCCAAGAGGTATACAGGGTAAGAGCCTACAATGAGCAGTTCTTC.

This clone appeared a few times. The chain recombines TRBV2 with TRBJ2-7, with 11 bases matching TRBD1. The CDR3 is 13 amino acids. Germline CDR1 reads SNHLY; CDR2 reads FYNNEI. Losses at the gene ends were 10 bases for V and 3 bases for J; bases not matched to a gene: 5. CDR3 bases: TGTGCCACCTCCGGGACAGGGGGCTACGAGCAGTACTTC. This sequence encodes CATSGTGGYEQYF.

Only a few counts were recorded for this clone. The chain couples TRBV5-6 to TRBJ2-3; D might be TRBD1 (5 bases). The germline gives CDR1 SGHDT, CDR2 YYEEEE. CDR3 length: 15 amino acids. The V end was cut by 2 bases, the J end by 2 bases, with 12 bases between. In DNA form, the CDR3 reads TGTGCCAGCAGCTTAGGGCGACAGTACACAGATACGCAGTATTTT. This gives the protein CASSLGRQYTDTQYF.

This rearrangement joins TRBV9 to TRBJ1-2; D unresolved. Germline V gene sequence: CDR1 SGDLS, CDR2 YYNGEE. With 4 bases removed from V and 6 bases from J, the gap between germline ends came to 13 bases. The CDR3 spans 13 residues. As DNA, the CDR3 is TGTGCCAGCAGCTCCCAAGGTCTCAATGGCTACACCTTC. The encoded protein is CASSSQGLNGYTF.

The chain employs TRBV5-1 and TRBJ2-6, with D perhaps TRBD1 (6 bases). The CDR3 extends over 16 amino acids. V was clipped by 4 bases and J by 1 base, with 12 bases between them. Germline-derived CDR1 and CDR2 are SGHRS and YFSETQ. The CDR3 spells CASSAATGSGANVLTF. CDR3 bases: TGCGCCAGCAGCGCCGCTACAGGGTCTGGGGCCAACGTCCTGACTTTC.

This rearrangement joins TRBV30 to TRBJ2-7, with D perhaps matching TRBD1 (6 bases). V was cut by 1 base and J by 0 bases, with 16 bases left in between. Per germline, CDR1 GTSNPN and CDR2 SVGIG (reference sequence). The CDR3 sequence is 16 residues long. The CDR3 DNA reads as TGTGCCTGGAGTGCCCCTTATACAGGGAGCTCCTACGAGCAGTACTTC. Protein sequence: CAWSAPYTGSSYEQYF.

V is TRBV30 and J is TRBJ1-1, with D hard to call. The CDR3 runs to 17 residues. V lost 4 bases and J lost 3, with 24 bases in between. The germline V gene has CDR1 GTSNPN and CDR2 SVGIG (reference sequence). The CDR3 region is CAWTPPQRGGWDTEAFF. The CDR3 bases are TGTGCCTGGACTCCCCCCCAACGGGGAGGGTGGGACACTGAAGCTTTCTTT.

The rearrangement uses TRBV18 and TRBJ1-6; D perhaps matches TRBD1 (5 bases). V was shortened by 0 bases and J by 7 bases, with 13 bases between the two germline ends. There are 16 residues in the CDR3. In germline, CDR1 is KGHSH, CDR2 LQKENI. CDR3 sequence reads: CASSPPSGSGNSPLHF. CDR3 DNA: TGTGCCAGCTCACCACCATCAGGGAGCGGCAATTCACCCCTCCACTTT.

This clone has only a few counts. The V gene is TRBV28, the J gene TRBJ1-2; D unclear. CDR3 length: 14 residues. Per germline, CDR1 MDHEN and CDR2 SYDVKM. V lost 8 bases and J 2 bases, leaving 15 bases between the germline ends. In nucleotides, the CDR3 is TGTGCCAGCCTCTCCGAGGACTCGAACTATGGCTACACCTTC. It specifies CASLSEDSNYGYTF.

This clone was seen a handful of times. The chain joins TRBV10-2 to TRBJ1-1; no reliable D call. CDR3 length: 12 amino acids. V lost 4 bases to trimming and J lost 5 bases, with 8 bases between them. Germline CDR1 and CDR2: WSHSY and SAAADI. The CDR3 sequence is CASSAGQTEAFF. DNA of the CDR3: TGCGCCAGCAGTGCAGGCCAGACTGAAGCTTTCTTT.

CDR3 in amino acids: CASSEMASGGAANEQFF. The CDR3 coding sequence is TGTGCCAGCAGTGAAATGGCTAGCGGGGGGGCTGCCAATGAGCAGTTCTTC. This sequence joins TRBV2 and TRBJ2-1; 12 positions agree with TRBD2. There are 17 residues in the CDR3. Looked up from germline, CDR1 is SNHLY and CDR2 is FYNNEI. V gave up 2 bases and J gave up 6 bases; unmatched junction bases: 8. The variable domain in full, with the rest retrieved from reference TRBV2 and TRBJ2-1, is EPEVTQTPSHQVTQMGQEVILRCVPISNHLYFYWYRQILGQKVEFLVSFYNNEISEKSEIFDDQFSVERPDGSNFTLKIRSTKLEDSAMYFCASSEMASGGAANEQFFGPGTRLTVL.

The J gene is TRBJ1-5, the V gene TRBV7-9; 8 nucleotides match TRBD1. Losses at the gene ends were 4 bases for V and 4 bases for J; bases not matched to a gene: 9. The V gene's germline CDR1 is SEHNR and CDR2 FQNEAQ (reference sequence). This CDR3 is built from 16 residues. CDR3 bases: TGTGCCAGCAGCTATAGCGGGACAGGAGGAAATCAGCCCCAGCATTTT. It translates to CASSYSGTGGNQPQHF.

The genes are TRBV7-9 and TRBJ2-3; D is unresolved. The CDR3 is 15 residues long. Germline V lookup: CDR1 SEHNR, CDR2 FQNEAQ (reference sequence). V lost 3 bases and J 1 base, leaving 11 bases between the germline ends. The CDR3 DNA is TGTGCCAGCAGCTTTCCCGGATTGGGCACAGATACGCAGTATTTT. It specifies CASSFPGLGTDTQYF.